Sequencing of this T cell receptor beta chain was carried out in a study of shared clonotypes between healthy human individuals. Overall study findings and caveats: Owing to a small donor count, the genetic and exposure-history diversity represented was limited. Naive subsets generally had larger estimated richness than memory subsets.

As regards this clone: What it binds is unknown.

CD45RO negativity and positive selection for CCR7 defined naive CD8 cells, a population that excluded terminally differentiated effector memory CD45RA+ cells. In germline, CDR1 is SGDLS, CDR2 YYNGEE. The J segment lost 1 base and the V segment lost 6 bases, leaving 9 bases of the junction unmatched. There are 16 residues in the CDR3. Sorted-subset replicate PCRs used 200 ng of genomic DNA. This amount corresponded to 30,000 to 35,000 T cell genomes. Profiling relied on immunoSEQ multiplex PCR, and the TCRdb table lists in-frame clones only, not all of them. This sample has millions of clones, with just over 90% found just once.

The specimen sequenced was naive CD8+ T cells from PBMCs. The clonotype originates from a young man in good health. Some clones in this sample may be carry-over from other donors' samples. The chain has TRBV9 and TRBJ2-3, with 9 bases identical to TRBD2. In DNA form, the CDR3 reads TGTGCCAGCACCACTGGGACTAGCCAGCGCACAGATACGCAGTATTTT. Translated: CASTTGTSQRTDTQYF. Filled out from reference TRBV9 and TRBJ2-3, the complete variable domain reads DSGVTQTPKHLITATGQRVTLRCSPRSGDLSVYWYQQSLDQGLQFLIQYYNGEERAKGNILERFSAQQFPDLHSELNLSSLELGDSALYFCASTTGTSQRTDTQYFGPGTRLTVL.